The next 2 T cell receptor beta chains were all read from a single sample in a study of blood T cells in healthy people across ages. The authors ran a second PCR of about 6 to 12 cycles using a sample-barcoded 5' primer and a J-beta primer mix. TCRdb itself ran the 5' RACE reads through MiXCR, one entry per CDR3 protein. The sample shows some 1.5 million distinct CDR3 sequences, 28% of them seen only once. The specimen was blood. These receptors all stem from a woman in her twenties or thirties in good health.

This clonotype was observed a few times. The genes are TRBV6-2 or TRBV6-3 and TRBJ1-2; the D gene is possibly TRBD1 (6 bases). The CDR3 contains 15 residues. Trimming stripped 5 bases from V and 1 base from J, with 14 bases between. From germline, CDR1 is MNHEY and CDR2 SVGEGT. This CDR3 reads CASSARGGSNYGYTF. As DNA, the CDR3 is TGTGCCAGCAGTGCCCGTGGGGGCAGTAACTATGGCTACACCTTC.

Here the CDR3 DNA reads TGTGCCAGCAGGTCCGCGGGGAGCAATCAGCCCCAGCATTTT. This translates into CASRSAGSNQPQHF. The chain links TRBV12-3 or TRBV12-4 to TRBJ1-5; D ambiguous. This CDR3 contains 14 residues. The germline V and J ends were trimmed by 6 bases and 1 base, with 10 bases remaining between them.